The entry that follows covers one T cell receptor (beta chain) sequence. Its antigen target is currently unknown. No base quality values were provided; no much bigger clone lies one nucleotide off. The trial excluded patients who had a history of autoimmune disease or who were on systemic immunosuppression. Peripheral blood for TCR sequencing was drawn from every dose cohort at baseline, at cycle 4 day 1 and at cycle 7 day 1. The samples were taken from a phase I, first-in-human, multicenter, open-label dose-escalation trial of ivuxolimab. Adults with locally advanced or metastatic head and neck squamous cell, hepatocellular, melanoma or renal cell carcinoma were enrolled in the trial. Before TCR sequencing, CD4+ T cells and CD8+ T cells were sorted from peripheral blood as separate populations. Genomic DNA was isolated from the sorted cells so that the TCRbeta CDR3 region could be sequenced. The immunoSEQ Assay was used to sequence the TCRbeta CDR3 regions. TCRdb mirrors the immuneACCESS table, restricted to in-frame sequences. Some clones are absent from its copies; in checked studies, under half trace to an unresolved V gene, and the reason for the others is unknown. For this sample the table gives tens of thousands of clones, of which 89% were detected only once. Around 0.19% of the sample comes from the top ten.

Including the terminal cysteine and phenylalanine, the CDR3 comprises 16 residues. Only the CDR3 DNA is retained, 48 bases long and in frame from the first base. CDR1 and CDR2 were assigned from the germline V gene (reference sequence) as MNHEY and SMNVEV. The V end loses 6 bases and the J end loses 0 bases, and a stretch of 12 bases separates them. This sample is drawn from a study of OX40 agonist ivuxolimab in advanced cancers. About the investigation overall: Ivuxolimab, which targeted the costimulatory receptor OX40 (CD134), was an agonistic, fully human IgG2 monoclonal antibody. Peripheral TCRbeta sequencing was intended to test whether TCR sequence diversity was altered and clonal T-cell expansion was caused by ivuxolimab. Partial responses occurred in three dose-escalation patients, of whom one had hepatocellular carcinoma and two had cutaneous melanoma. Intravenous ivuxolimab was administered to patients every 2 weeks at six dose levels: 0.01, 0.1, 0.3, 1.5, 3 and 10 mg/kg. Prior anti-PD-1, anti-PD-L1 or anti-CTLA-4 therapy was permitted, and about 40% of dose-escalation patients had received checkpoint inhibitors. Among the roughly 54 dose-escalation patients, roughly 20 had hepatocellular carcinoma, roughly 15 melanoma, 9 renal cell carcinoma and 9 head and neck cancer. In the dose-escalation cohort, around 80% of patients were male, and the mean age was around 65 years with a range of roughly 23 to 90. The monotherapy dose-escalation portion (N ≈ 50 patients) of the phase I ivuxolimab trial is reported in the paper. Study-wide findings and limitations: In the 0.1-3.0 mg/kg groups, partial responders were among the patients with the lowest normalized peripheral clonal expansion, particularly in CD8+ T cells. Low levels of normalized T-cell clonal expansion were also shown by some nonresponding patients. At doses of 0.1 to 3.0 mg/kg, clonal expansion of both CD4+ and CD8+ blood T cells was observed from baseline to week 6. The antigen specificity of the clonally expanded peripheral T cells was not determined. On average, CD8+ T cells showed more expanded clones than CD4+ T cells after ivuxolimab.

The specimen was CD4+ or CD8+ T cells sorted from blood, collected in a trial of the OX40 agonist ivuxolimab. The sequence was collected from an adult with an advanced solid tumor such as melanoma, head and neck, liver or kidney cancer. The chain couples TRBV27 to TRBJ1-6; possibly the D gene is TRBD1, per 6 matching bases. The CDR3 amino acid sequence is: CASRGGGGSYNSPLHF. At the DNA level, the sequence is TGTGCCAGCAGGGGGGGAGGGGGCTCCTATAATTCACCCCTCCACTTT.